This is a list of T cell receptor beta chains from one sample in a study of CD8+CD57+ T cells in acquired aplastic anemia. TCRdb reprocessed the reads with MiXCR, giving one entry per CDR3 protein. Found here are under 150,000 distinct CDR3 sequences, about two fifths of them singletons; the top ten hold about 2.4%. Sequencing was carried out using sorted CD4+, CD8+, or CD8+CD57+ T cells (not recorded which) from PBMCs. These receptors were obtained from a human donor with aplastic anemia. CDR3s include the opening cysteine and the closing phenylalanine or tryptophan. Each record gives: V gene, D gene, J gene, clone size, CDR3 protein, CDR3 DNA. D genes are given only for firm matches. For some rows the clone size is stated as once, few or many, or as a class when expanded; others skip it.

V: TRBV24-1
D: NA
J: TRBJ2-1
size: NA
CDR3: CATSEEQGGGSSYNEQFF
DNA: TGTGCCACCAGTGAGGAGCAGGGAGGCGGAAGCTCCTACAATGAGCAGTTCTTC

V: TRBV12-3/TRBV12-4
D: TRBD1
J: TRBJ1-2
size: once
CDR3: CASAGTGYGYTF
DNA: TGTGCCAGCGCCGGGACAGGGTATGGCTACACCTTC

V: TRBV28
D: TRBD1
J: TRBJ1-3
size: NA
CDR3: CASSFATGLGNTIYF
DNA: TGTGCCAGCAGTTTTGCGACAGGGTTAGGAAACACCATATATTTT

V: TRBV20-1
D: NA
J: TRBJ1-5
size: many
CDR3: CSARTDLSNQPQHF
DNA: TGCAGTGCTAGAACGGACCTGAGCAATCAGCCCCAGCATTTT

V: TRBV6-5
D: NA
J: TRBJ1-5
size: many
CDR3: CASSYFLNQPQHF
DNA: TGTGCCAGCAGTTACTTCCTAAATCAGCCCCAGCATTTT

V: TRBV2
D: NA
J: TRBJ1-2
size: many
CDR3: CASSPREGATF
DNA: TGTGCCAGCAGTCCCAGGGAAGGGGCCACCTTC

V: TRBV4-1
D: NA
J: TRBJ1-5
size: many
CDR3: CASSQTLGRVRQPQHF
DNA: TGCGCCAGCAGCCAAACCCTAGGGAGGGTACGGCAGCCCCAGCATTTT

V: TRBV6-1
D: NA
J: TRBJ1-5
size: many
CDR3: CASSKKTADSNQPQHF
DNA: TGTGCCAGCAGCAAGAAGACAGCCGATAGCAATCAGCCCCAGCATTTT

V: TRBV12-3/TRBV12-4
D: NA
J: TRBJ1-1
size: NA
CDR3: CASSDYGANTEALF
DNA: TGTGCCAGCAGCGACTATGGGGCGAACACTGAAGCTCTCTTT

V: TRBV7-2
D: NA
J: TRBJ1-1
size: few
CDR3: CASSYRVNTEAFF
DNA: TGTGCCAGCAGCTATAGAGTGAACACTGAAGCTTTCTTT

V: TRBV5-1
D: TRBD1
J: TRBJ2-1
size: NA
CDR3: CASSLAQGSYNEQFF
DNA: TGCGCCAGCAGCTTGGCACAGGGGTCCTACAATGAGCAGTTCTTC

V: TRBV7-9
D: NA
J: TRBJ2-2
size: NA
CDR3: CASSFRQGELFF
DNA: TGTGCCAGCAGCTTTAGACAGGGGGAGCTGTTTTTT

V: TRBV9
D: NA
J: TRBJ2-2
size: many
CDR3: CASSVGTGELFF
DNA: TGTGCCAGCAGCGTCGGCACCGGGGAGCTGTTTTTT

V: TRBV20-1
D: TRBD1
J: TRBJ1-5
size: NA
CDR3: CSARAQGGQPQHF
DNA: TGCAGTGCTAGAGCACAGGGGGGTCAGCCCCAGCATTTT

V: TRBV11-2
D: TRBD1
J: TRBJ1-6
size: NA
CDR3: CASSSTGTGGGSPLHF
DNA: TGTGCCAGCAGCTCCACCGGGACAGGGGGCGGTTCACCCCTCCACTTT

V: TRBV12-3/TRBV12-4
D: NA
J: TRBJ2-1
size: NA
CDR3: CASSNRRGIPGFF
DNA: TGTGCCAGCAGCAACCGACGGGGGATACCAGGATTCTTC

V: TRBV13
D: TRBD1
J: TRBJ1-2
size: NA
CDR3: CASSLRLLTGGSNGYTF
DNA: TGTGCCAGCAGCCTCCGCCTCTTGACAGGGGGAAGCAATGGCTACACCTTC